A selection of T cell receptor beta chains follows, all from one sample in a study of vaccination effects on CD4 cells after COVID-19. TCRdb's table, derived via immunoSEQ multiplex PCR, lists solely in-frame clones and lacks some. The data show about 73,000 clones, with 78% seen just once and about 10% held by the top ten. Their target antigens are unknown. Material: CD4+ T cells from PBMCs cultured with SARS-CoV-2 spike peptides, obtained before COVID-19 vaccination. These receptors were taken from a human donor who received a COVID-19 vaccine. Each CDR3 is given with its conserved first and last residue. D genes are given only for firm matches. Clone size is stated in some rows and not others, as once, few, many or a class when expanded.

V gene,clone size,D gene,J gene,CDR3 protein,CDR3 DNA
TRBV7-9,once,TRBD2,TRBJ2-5,CASRRGGGTNGETQYF,TGTGCCAGCAGACGAGGCGGGGGTACGAACGGCGAGACCCAGTACTTC
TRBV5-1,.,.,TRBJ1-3,CASSLGGTGNTIYF,TGCGCCAGCAGCTTGGGAGGGACTGGAAACACCATATATTTT
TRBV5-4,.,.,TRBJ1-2,CASSLQSGADGYTF,TGTGCCAGCAGCTTGCAATCAGGGGCTGATGGCTACACCTTC
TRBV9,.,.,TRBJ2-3,CASSVSTDTQYF,TGTGCCAGCAGCGTAAGCACAGATACGCAGTATTTT
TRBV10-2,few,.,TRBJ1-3,CASSRGGAFSGNTIYF,TGCGCCAGCTCGAGGGGGGGAGCTTTCTCTGGAAACACCATATATTTT
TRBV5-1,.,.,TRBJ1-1,CASGGGRNTEAFF,TGCGCCAGCGGGGGGGGCAGAAACACTGAAGCTTTCTTT
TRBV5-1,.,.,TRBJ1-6,CASSYDMSSYNSPLHF,TGCGCCAGCAGCTACGACATGAGCTCCTATAATTCACCCCTCCACTTT
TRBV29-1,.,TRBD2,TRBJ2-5,CSVQRGGHETQYF,TGCAGCGTGCAGCGGGGGGGCCACGAGACCCAGTACTTC
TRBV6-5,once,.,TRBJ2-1,CASSSPTGLGQNEQFF,TGTGCCAGCAGTTCGCCGACAGGACTCGGCCAGAATGAGCAGTTCTTC
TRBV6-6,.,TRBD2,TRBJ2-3,CASSSRGGAGDTQYF,TGTGCCAGCAGTTCTCGCGGGGGGGCGGGAGATACGCAGTATTTT
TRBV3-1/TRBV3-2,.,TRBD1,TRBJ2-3,CASSQKGAGHTQYF,TGTGCCAGCAGCCAGAAGGGGGCGGGTCATACGCAGTATTTT
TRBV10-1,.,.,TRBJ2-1,CASSLSLSSYNEQFF,TGCGCCAGCAGCCTGTCATTGAGCTCCTACAATGAGCAGTTCTTC
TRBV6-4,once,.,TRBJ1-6,CASSPQGLGTPLHF,TGTGCCAGCAGTCCTCAGGGGCTCGGGACACCCCTCCACTTT
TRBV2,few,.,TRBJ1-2,CASSEALLLPYTF,TGTGCCAGCAGTGAAGCGCTTCTCCTTCCTTACACCTTC
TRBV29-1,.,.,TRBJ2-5,CSATPQETQYF,TGCAGCGCAACCCCTCAAGAGACCCAGTACTTC
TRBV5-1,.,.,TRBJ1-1,CASSQGTNTEAFF,TGCGCCAGCAGTCAAGGGACGAACACTGAAGCTTTCTTT
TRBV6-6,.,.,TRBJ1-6,CASSSQGTPLHF,TGTGCCAGCAGTTCGCAGGGTACACCCCTCCACTTT
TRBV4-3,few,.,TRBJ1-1,CASSQKNTEAFF,TGCGCCAGCAGCCAAAAGAACACTGAAGCTTTCTTT
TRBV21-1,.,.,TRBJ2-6,CASSKSSEKAVCSGANVLTF,TGTGCCAGCAGCAAATCTTCTGAAAAGGCTGTCTGCTCTGGGGCCAACGTCCTGACTTTC
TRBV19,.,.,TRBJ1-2,CASSVTRRSSFDYGYTF,TGTGCCAGTAGTGTCACCAGGAGGAGCTCGTTCGACTATGGCTACACCTTC
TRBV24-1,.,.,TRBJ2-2,CATSDFLGELFF,TGTGCCACCAGTGATTTCCTCGGGGAGCTGTTTTTT
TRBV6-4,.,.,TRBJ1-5,CASSDSMYRRDTNNQPQHF,TGTGCCAGCAGTGACTCTATGTATCGCCGGGACACCAACAATCAGCCCCAGCATTTT
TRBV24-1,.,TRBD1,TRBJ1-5,CATSSTGGDNQPQHF,TGTGCCACCAGCTCGACAGGGGGTGACAATCAGCCCCAGCATTTT
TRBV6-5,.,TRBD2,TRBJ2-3,CASRNPGLGGTQYF,TGTGCCAGCAGGAACCCGGGACTAGGAGGTACGCAGTATTTT
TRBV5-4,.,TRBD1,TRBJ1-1,CASSLEGGRGTEAFF,TGTGCCAGCAGCTTGGAAGGGGGCAGGGGCACTGAAGCTTTCTTT
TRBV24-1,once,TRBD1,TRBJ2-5,CATSDAGTVEETQYF,TGTGCCACCAGTGATGCCGGGACAGTTGAAGAGACCCAGTACTTC
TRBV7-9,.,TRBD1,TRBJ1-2,CASSQKRGQGPNYGYTF,TGTGCCAGCAGCCAAAAAAGAGGACAGGGGCCTAACTATGGCTACACCTTC
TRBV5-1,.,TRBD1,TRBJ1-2,CASSLSTGGSYGYTF,TGCGCCAGCAGCTTGTCAACAGGGGGTAGTTATGGCTACACCTTC
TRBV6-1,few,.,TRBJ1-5,CASSERARMSNQPQHF,TGTGCCAGCAGTGAGAGGGCTAGGATGAGCAATCAGCCCCAGCATTTT
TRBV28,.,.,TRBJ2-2,CASSHNAGEGYLELFF,TGTGCCAGCAGTCATAACGCAGGGGAAGGATACCTGGAGCTGTTTTTT
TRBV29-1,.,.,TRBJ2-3,CSVEGGPSTDTQYF,TGCAGCGTTGAAGGGGGACCTAGCACAGATACGCAGTATTTT
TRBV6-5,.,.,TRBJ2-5,CASSQSGVQETQYF,TGTGCCAGCAGTCAGAGTGGCGTCCAAGAGACCCAGTACTTC
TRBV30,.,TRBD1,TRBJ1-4,CAWSRKTGDNEKLFF,TGTGCCTGGAGTCGGAAAACAGGGGATAATGAAAAACTGTTTTTT
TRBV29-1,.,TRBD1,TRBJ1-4,CSVGGGRGGEKLFF,TGCAGCGTTGGAGGTGGCAGGGGGGGTGAAAAACTGTTTTTT
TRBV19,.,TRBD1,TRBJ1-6,CASSVTDRGRSPLHF,TGTGCCAGTAGTGTAACCGACAGGGGGCGTTCACCCCTCCACTTT
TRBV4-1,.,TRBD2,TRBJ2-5,CASSQDGKRGAQETQYF,TGCGCCAGCAGCCAAGACGGGAAGCGGGGGGCTCAAGAGACCCAGTACTTC
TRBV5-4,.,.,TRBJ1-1,CASSLARMNTEAFF,TGTGCCAGCAGCTTGGCCCGTATGAACACTGAAGCTTTCTTT
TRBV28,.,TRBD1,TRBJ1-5,CASSTLGTGGFQPQHF,TGTGCCAGCAGTACCCTCGGGACAGGGGGCTTTCAGCCCCAGCATTTT
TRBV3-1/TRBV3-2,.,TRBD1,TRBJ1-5,CASSLSGQGEGQPQHF,TGTGCCAGCAGCCTTTCCGGACAGGGGGAGGGTCAGCCCCAGCATTTT
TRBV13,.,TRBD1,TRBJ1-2,CASSLAPYLPGQDPARHGYTF,TGTGCCAGCAGCTTAGCTCCCTACCTACCGGGACAGGACCCTGCCCGACATGGCTACACCTTC
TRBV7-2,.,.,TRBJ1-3,CASSSWNSGNTIYF,TGTGCCAGCAGCAGCTGGAACTCTGGAAACACCATATATTTT
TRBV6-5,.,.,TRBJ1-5,CASVEYSNQPQHF,TGTGCCAGCGTGGAATATAGCAATCAGCCCCAGCATTTT
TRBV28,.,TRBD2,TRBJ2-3,CASTSGGAADTQYF,TGTGCCAGCACCTCGGGGGGGGCCGCAGATACGCAGTATTTT
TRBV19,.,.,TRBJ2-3,CASSMYFTDTQYF,TGTGCCAGTAGTATGTATTTTACAGATACGCAGTATTTT
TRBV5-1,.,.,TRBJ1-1,CASSLNPANTEAFF,TGCGCCAGCAGCTTGAATCCGGCGAACACTGAAGCTTTCTTT
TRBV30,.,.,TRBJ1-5,CAWSVSASGWPQHF,TGTGCCTGGAGTGTTTCTGCCTCGGGGTGGCCCCAGCATTTT
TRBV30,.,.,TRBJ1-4,CAWNAATNEKLFF,TGTGCCTGGAATGCTGCAACTAATGAAAAACTGTTTTTT
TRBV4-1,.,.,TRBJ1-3,CASSQTGLANTIYF,TGCGCCAGCAGCCAAACAGGGCTGGCAAACACCATATATTTT
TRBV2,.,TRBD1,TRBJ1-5,CASRNRGNQPQHF,TGTGCCAGCAGAAACAGGGGAAATCAGCCCCAGCATTTT
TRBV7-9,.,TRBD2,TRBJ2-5,CASSLGAGEAETQYF,TGTGCCAGCAGCTTAGGAGCGGGGGAGGCCGAGACCCAGTACTTC
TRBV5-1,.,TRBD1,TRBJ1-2,CASRPGTGGSNYGYTF,TGCGCCAGCAGACCTGGGACAGGGGGTAGCAACTATGGCTACACCTTC
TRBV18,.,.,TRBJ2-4,CASSPMGGLTKNIQYF,TGTGCCAGCTCACCAATGGGGGGGCTTACCAAAAACATTCAGTACTTC
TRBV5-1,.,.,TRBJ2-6,CASSLVGAGRAGANVLTF,TGCGCCAGCAGCTTGGTGGGGGCAGGGAGAGCTGGGGCCAACGTCCTGACTTTC
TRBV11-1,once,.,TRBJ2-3,CASSLRPSTDTQYF,TGTGCCAGCAGCTTAAGGCCTTCCACAGATACGCAGTATTTT
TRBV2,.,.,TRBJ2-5,CASSGGTEETQYF,TGTGCCAGCAGTGGGGGGACGGAAGAGACCCAGTACTTC
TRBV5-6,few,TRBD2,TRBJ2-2,CASSLGLAVDTGELFF,TGTGCCAGCAGCTTGGGACTAGCCGTCGACACCGGGGAGCTGTTTTTT
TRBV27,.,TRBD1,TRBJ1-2,CASSLVTGHGYTF,TGTGCCAGCAGTTTAGTGACAGGGCATGGCTACACCTTC
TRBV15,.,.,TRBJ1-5,CATSTRMTGGWQPQHF,TGTGCCACCAGCACTAGAATGACAGGCGGTTGGCAGCCCCAGCATTTT
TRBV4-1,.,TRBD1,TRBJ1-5,CASSQGQGGQPQHF,TGCGCCAGCAGCCAAGGACAGGGAGGGCAGCCCCAGCATTTT